This T cell receptor beta chain was sequenced in a study of cytotoxic CD8 clonotypes in ibrutinib-treated CLL. Turning to the study itself: Overall, 25 or so responses were partial and 2 complete; following median around 68 months, about 15 patients stayed remitted and around twelve progressed.

V was cut by 2 bases and J by 3 bases, with 11 bases left in between. The V gene's germline CDR1 is SGHNT and CDR2 YENEEA. The CDR3 consists of 15 residues. TCRdb's table, derived via immunoSEQ multiplex PCR, lists solely in-frame clones and lacks some. The sample holds some 300,000 clones, 70% to 80% seen once. This clonotype originated in a human donor with chronic lymphocytic leukemia. The chain carries TRBV11-3 and TRBJ2-1; D may be TRBD1 (5 bases). This specimen consisted of PBMCs, obtained before ibrutinib treatment. CDR3 protein: CASSLQGSHYNEQFF. The CDR3, as DNA: TGTGCCAGCAGCTTACAGGGATCCCACTACAATGAGCAGTTCTTC.